This TCR beta chain was identified during a study of blood T cells in healthy people across ages. For the second PCR, which ran for about 6 to 11 cycles, a sample-barcoded 5' primer and a J-beta primer mix were used. MiXCR, applied by TCRdb to the 5' RACE reads, yields one record per CDR3 protein. Of around 1,000,000 distinct CDR3 sequences in the sample, around 25% were seen once. The V gene lost 8 bases and the J gene lost 5 bases, with 22 bases spanning the gap. The CDR3 runs 16 residues. The germline CDR1 and CDR2 sequences are LNHNV and YYDKDF (reference sequence). The sample was also reused in another study, on T cells of mothers and their children.

The rearrangement joins TRBV15 to TRBJ2-1, with D possibly being TRBD1 or TRBD2 (6 bases each). Sequenced: blood. This TCR derives from a girl aged 2-10 years in good health. Written as DNA, the CDR3 is TGTGCCACCGGGGGGCTGGTTCGGAGTGGAAACAATGAGCAGTTCTTC. Translated: CATGGLVRSGNNEQFF.